This T cell receptor beta chain was captured by sequencing in a study of CD4 and CD8 cells across lung adenocarcinoma regions. The CDR3 is 15 residues long. CDR1 and CDR2 (germline): SGHAT, FQNNGV. V trimming: 5 bases; J trimming: 4 bases; junction bases outside the gene matches: 7. Samples came from patients with localized non-small cell lung adenocarcinoma. TCRdb re-called the PCR reads with MiXCR, one entry per CDR3 protein. This table has around 5,100 distinct CDR3 sequences, roughly 53% appearing once. This TCR came from a male donor with lung adenocarcinoma. The CD4 and CD8 labels of this study may be unreliable. The rearrangement links TRBV11-2 to TRBJ2-5, with 10 nucleotides matching TRBD2. Sequencing was done on a sample of CD8+ T cells from the margin of a lung tumor. The CDR3 spells CASSPTSGTGETQYF. For the CDR3, the DNA is TGTGCCAGCAGCCCAACTAGCGGGACGGGAGAGACCCAGTACTTC.